The rows below give T cell receptor beta chains drawn from one sample of a study of a mutant IDH1 vaccine in newly diagnosed glioma. For these TCRs, the target antigens are not known. Generated by immunoSEQ multiplex PCR, the TCRdb table keeps only in-frame clones and is missing some. In the table there are roughly 48,000 clones, 76% of which are singletons. The sequencing here drew on PBMCs, taken from a glioma patient whose treatment included an IDH1 peptide vaccine. The receptors derive from a man in his forties with glioma. Each CDR3 is given with its conserved first and last residue. The D gene is left open where the match is weak. Where a row states a size, it is once, few, many or the class of an expanded clone; other rows omit it.

d_call,v_call,j_call,clone_size,cdr3_aa,cdr3_nt
TRBD2,TRBV6-6,TRBJ2-5,NA,CASSYGTSGSRETQYF,TGTGCCAGCAGTTATGGGACTAGCGGGAGTAGGGAGACCCAGTACTTC
NA,TRBV7-2,TRBJ2-5,NA,CASSLGARGETQYF,TGTGCCAGCAGCTTAGGGGCTAGGGGAGAGACCCAGTACTTC
TRBD1,TRBV19,TRBJ1-2,NA,CASSPHRDRDYGYTF,TGTGCCAGTAGTCCTCACCGGGACAGGGACTATGGCTACACCTTC
TRBD1,TRBV7-9,TRBJ2-1,NA,CASRPGTGQYNEQFF,TGTGCCAGCAGACCCGGGACAGGTCAATACAATGAGCAGTTCTTC
NA,TRBV19,TRBJ2-1,NA,CASSMDGSEQFF,TGTGCCAGTAGTATGGATGGATCTGAGCAGTTCTTC
NA,TRBV11-3,TRBJ2-2,NA,CASSLDLMGIGNTGELFF,TGTGCCAGCAGCTTAGATTTAATGGGAATCGGGAACACCGGGGAGCTGTTTTTT
TRBD2,TRBV28,TRBJ2-1,NA,CASSLLAGGTTSYNEQFF,TGTGCCAGCAGCTTGCTAGCGGGGGGGACCACCTCCTACAATGAGCAGTTCTTC
NA,TRBV7-2,TRBJ1-5,NA,CASSQDGLYSNQPQHF,TGTGCCAGCAGCCAGGACGGCCTGTATAGCAATCAGCCCCAGCATTTT
NA,TRBV27,TRBJ1-2,NA,CASRAEDYGYTF,TGTGCCAGCAGAGCTGAGGACTATGGCTACACCTTC
NA,TRBV6-5,TRBJ2-5,once,CAIIYRGSQETQYF,TGTGCCATCATTTACCGCGGATCCCAAGAGACCCAGTACTTC
NA,TRBV7-2,TRBJ1-2,few,CASSGRQDRFRYGYTF,TGTGCCAGCAGCGGTAGACAGGACCGCTTCCGTTATGGCTACACCTTC
NA,TRBV11-2,TRBJ2-2,NA,CASSLGTRSNTGELFF,TGTGCCAGCAGCCTCGGGACAAGGTCGAACACCGGGGAGCTGTTTTTT
NA,TRBV6-1,TRBJ1-2,NA,CASSERWTANYGYTF,TGTGCCAGCAGTGAACGATGGACAGCTAACTATGGCTACACCTTC
TRBD1,TRBV18,TRBJ1-1,few,CASSPVTTGGGENTEAFF,TGTGCCAGCTCACCTGTCACCACAGGGGGCGGCGAGAACACTGAAGCTTTCTTT
TRBD2,TRBV7-9,TRBJ2-3,NA,CASSPGLAGPQDTQYF,TGTGCCAGCAGCCCGGGACTAGCGGGGCCCCAAGATACGCAGTATTTT
NA,TRBV10-3,TRBJ2-1,NA,CAISYQGSEQFF,TGTGCCATCAGTTATCAGGGGAGTGAGCAGTTCTTC
NA,TRBV6-6,TRBJ1-1,NA,CASRPAGINTEAFF,TGTGCCAGCCGGCCGGCCGGGATAAACACTGAAGCTTTCTTT
NA,TRBV7-9,TRBJ2-2,few,CASSYHTNTGELFF,TGTGCCAGCAGCTACCACACGAACACCGGGGAGCTGTTTTTT
TRBD1,TRBV30,TRBJ1-2,NA,CAGSRQGGYGYTF,TGTGCCGGGTCTCGACAGGGGGGCTATGGCTACACCTTC
NA,TRBV4-1,TRBJ2-2,NA,CASSQVKGRNTGELFF,TGCGCCAGCAGCCAAGTAAAGGGTCGCAACACCGGGGAGCTGTTTTTT